These 3 T cell receptor beta chains came from one sample sequenced in a study of blood T cell repertoires in COVID-19. Using immunoSEQ multiplex PCR, the repertoire was profiled, and TCRdb retains in-frame clones only, with some absent. The table shows some 190,000 clones, with around 85% occurring only once. The sequenced sample was peripheral blood. Every receptor here comes from a woman aged 60-75 years with acute or convalescent COVID-19.

Ten or more counts support this clone. The V and J genes are TRBV4-1 and TRBJ2-2, with 7 nucleotides matching TRBD2. V lost 4 bases, J lost 5 bases, and 10 bases stayed unmatched. CDR1 MGHRA and CDR2 YSYEKL come from the germline V gene. CDR3 size: 16 residues. The CDR3 sequence is CASSRFLAAPTGELFF. CDR3 nucleotide sequence: TGCGCCAGCAGCCGGTTCCTAGCGGCGCCGACCGGGGAGCTGTTTTTT.

The chain combines TRBV12-3 or TRBV12-4 with TRBJ2-1, with D possibly being TRBD2 (5 bases). Trimming shortened V by 3 bases and J by 9 bases, and 12 bases separated the two germline ends. The CDR3 has 13 amino acids. This CDR3 is CASSFGRGREQFF. The CDR3 DNA reads as TGTGCCAGCAGTTTCGGCCGAGGGCGTGAGCAGTTCTTC.

The chain recombines TRBV18 with TRBJ1-1; the match to TRBD1 covers 7 bases. Germline V gene data show CDR1 as KGHSH and CDR2 as LQKENI. V lost 0 bases, J lost 2 bases, and 6 bases stayed unmatched. This CDR3 is built from 16 residues. The CDR3 here is CASSPPTGRLNTEAFF. The CDR3 DNA follows: TGTGCCAGCTCACCACCGACAGGGCGCCTCAACACTGAAGCTTTCTTT.